One T cell receptor (beta chain) is described in this entry. Survey-level immunoSEQ sequencing profiled the TCR beta repertoire. Profiled with immunoSEQ multiplex PCR; TCRdb holds only in-frame clones, not every one. The table lists around 50,000 clones, over 85% of them singletons, with about 10% in the top ten. What was sequenced was PBMCs. This sequence was found in a man in his forties or fifties with rheumatoid arthritis.

CDR3 DNA sequence: TGTGCCTGGAGTAACACCCTTAGCAATCAGCCCCAGCATTTT. Residues: CAWSNTLSNQPQHF. The chain links TRBV30 to TRBJ1-5; no clear D gene. V was trimmed by 2 bases and J by 0 bases, leaving 8 bases between them. Germline V gives CDR1 GTSNPN, CDR2 SVGIG (reference sequence). The CDR3 extends over 14 amino acids.